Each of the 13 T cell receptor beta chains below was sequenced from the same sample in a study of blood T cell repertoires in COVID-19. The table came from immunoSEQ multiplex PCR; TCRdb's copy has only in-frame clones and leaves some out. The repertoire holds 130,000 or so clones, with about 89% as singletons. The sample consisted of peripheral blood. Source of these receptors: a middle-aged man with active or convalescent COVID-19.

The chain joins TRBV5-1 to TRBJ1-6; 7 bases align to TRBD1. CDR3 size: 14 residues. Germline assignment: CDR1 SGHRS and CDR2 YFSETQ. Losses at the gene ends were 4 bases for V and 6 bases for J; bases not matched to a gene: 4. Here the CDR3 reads CASSPGTVNSPLHF. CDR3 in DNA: TGCGCCAGCAGCCCCGGGACAGTTAATTCACCCCTCCACTTT. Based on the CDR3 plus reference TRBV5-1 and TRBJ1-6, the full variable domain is KAGVTQTPRYLIKTRGQQVTLSCSPISGHRSVSWYQQTPGQGLQFLFEYFSETQRNKGNFPGRFSGRQFSNSRSEMNVSTLELGDSALYLCASSPGTVNSPLHFGNGTRLTVT.

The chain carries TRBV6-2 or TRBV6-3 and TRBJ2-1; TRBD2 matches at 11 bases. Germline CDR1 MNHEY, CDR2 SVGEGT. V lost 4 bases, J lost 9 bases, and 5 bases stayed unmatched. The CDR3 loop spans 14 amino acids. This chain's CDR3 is CASSLGLADVEQFF. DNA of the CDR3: TGTGCCAGCAGTTTGGGACTAGCGGATGTTGAGCAGTTCTTC.

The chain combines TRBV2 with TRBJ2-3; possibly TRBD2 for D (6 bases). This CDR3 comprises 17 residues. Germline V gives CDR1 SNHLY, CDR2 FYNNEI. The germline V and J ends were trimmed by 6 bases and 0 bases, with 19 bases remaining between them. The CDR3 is CASSRGVRGISTDTQYF. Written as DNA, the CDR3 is TGTGCCAGCAGCCGAGGGGTGCGGGGTATTAGCACAGATACGCAGTATTTT.

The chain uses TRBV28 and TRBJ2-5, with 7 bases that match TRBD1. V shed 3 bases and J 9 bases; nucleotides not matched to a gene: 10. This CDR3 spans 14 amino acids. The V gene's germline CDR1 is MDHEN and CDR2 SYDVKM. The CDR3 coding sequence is TGTGCCAGCAGTTTCCCCGGGACAGAAACGTCCCAGTACTTC. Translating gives CASSFPGTETSQYF.

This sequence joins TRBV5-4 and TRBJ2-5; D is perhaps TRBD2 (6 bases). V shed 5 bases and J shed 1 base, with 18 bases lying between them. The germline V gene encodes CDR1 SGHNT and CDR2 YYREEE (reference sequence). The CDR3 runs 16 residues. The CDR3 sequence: CASSYIPGLVQETQYF. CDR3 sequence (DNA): TGTGCCAGCAGTTATATTCCGGGACTCGTCCAAGAGACCCAGTACTTC.

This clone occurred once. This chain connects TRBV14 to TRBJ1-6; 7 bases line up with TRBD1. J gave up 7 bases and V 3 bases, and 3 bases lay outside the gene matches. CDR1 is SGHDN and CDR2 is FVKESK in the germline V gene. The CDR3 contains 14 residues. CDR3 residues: CASSHRQGNSPLHF. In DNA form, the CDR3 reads TGTGCCAGCAGCCATAGACAGGGCAATTCACCCCTCCACTTT. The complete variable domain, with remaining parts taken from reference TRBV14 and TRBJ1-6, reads EAGVTQFPSHSVIEKGQTVTLRCDPISGHDNLYWYRRVMGKEIKFLLHFVKESKQDESGMPNNRFLAERTGGTYSTLKVQPAELEDSGVYFCASSHRQGNSPLHFGNGTRLTVT.

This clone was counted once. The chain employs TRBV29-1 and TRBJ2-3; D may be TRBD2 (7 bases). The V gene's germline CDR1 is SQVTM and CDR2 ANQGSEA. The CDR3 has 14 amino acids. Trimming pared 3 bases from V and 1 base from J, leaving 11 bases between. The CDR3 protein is CSVDRGAGTDTQYF. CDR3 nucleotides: TGCAGCGTTGATCGGGGGGCTGGCACAGATACGCAGTATTTT.

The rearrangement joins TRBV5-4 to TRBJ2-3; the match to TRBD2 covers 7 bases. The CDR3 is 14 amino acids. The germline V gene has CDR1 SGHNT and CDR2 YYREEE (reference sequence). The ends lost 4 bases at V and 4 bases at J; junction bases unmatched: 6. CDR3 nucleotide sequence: TGTGCCAGCAGCCCCCGACTAGCATCAGATACGCAGTATTTT. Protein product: CASSPRLASDTQYF.

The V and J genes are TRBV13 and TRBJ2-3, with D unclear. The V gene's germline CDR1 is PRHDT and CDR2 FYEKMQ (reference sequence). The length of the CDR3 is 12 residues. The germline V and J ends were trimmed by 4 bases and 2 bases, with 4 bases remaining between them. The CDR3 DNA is TGTGCCAGCAGCTATATCACAGATACGCAGTATTTT. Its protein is CASSYITDTQYF.

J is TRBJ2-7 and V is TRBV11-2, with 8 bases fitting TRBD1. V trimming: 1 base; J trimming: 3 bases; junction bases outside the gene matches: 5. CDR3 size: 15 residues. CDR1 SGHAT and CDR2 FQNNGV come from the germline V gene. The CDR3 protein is CASSLVGQVLYEQYF. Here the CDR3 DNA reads TGTGCCAGCAGCTTAGTGGGACAGGTTCTCTACGAGCAGTACTTC.

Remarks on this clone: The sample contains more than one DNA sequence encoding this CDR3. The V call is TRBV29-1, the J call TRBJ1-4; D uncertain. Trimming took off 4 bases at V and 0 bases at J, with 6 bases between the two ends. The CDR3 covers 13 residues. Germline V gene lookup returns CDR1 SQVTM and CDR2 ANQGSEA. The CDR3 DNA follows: TGCAGCGTTGGAGGTGCAACTAATGAAAAACTGTTTTTT. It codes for CSVGGATNEKLFF. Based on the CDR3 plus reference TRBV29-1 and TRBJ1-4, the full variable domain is SAVISQKPSRDICQRGTSLTIQCQVDSQVTMMFWYRQQPGQSLTLIATANQGSEATYESGFVIDKFPISRPNLTFSTLTVSNMSPEDSSIYLCSVGGATNEKLFFGSGTQLSVL.

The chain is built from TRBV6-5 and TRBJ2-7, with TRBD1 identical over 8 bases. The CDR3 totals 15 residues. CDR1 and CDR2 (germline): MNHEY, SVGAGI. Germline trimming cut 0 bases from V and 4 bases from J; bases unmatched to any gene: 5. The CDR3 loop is CASSYSRGQAYEQYF. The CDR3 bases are TGTGCCAGCAGTTACTCCAGGGGGCAGGCGTACGAGCAGTACTTC.

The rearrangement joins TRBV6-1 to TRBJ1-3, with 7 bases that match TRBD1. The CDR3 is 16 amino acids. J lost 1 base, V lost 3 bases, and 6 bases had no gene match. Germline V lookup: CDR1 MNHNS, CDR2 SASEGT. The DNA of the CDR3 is TGTGCCAGCAGTGAGCGGGACAGTCGGTCTGGAAACACCATATATTTT. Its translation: CASSERDSRSGNTIYF.